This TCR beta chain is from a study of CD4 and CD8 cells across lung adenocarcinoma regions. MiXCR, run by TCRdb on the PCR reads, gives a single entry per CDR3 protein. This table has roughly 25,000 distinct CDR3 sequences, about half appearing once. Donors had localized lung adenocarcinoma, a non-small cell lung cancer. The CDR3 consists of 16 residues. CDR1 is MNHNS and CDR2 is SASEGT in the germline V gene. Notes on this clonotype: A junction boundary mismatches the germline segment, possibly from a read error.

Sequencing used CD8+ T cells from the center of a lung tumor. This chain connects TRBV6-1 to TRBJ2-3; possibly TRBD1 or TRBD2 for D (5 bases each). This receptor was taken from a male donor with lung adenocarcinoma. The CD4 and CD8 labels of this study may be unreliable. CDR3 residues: CASSEAGIGARDTQYF. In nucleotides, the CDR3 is TGTGCCAGCAGTGAAGCCGGGATAGGGGCCAGGGATACTCAGTACTTT.